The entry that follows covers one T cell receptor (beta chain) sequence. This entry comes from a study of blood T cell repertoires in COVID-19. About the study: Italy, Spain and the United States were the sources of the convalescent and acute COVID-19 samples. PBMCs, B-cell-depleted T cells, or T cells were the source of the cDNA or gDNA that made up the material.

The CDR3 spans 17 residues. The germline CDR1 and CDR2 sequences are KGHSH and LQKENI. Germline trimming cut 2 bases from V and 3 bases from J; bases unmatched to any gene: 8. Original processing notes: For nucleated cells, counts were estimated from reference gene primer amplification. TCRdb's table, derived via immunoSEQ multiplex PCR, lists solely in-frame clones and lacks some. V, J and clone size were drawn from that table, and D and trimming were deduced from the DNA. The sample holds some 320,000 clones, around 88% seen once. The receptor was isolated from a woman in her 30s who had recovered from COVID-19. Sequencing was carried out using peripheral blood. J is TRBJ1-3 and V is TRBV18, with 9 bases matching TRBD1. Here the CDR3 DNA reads TGTGCCAGCTCACCATTTTCTACAGGGGGCGGTGGAAACACCATATATTTT. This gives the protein CASSPFSTGGGGNTIYF.